This paragraph covers one T cell receptor (beta chain) sequence. As yet, its antigen is unknown. Unique molecular identifiers were built into the TCRbeta library. MiXCR was run by TCRdb on the PCR reads, yielding one entry per CDR3 protein. The table has 350,000 to 500,000 distinct CDR3 sequences, approximately 41% seen once. The entry originates in a study of T-cell reconstitution after alpha-beta-depleted transplantation in children. Study-wide results and caveats: Surviving recipient T cells and thymic progenitors produced the high day-60 TCRbeta diversity seen in some patients. When one year had passed after transplant, most T-cell counts and diversity came from newly produced T cells. About two months after transplant, alpha-beta T cells reportedly came from several hundred expanded graft clones.

The CDR3 sequence is 15 residues long. Per germline, CDR1 LGHDT and CDR2 YNNKEL (reference sequence). Unmatched junction bases numbered 7, after V lost 3 bases and J lost 5 bases. This receptor was obtained from a girl aged 2-10 years with aplastic anemia, due to receive a stem cell transplant. The chain links TRBV3-1 to TRBJ2-5; 9 bases are a match to TRBD1. The sequencing used PBMCs, collected before TCRalphabeta/CD19-depleted stem cell transplant. The CDR3 sequence: CASSHPGTGIETQYF. The DNA for the CDR3 is TGTGCCAGCAGCCATCCCGGGACAGGGATTGAGACCCAGTACTTC.